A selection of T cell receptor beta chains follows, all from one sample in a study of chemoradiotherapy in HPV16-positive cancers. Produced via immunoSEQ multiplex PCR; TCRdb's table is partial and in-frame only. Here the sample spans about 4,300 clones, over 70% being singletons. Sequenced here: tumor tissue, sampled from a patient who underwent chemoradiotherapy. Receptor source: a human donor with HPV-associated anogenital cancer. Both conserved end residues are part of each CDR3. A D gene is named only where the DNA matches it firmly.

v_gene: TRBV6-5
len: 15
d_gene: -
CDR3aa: CASSYLRGPNEKLFF

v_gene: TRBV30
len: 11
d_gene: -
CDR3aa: CAWSAVSPLHF

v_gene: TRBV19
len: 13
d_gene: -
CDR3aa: CASSMVGNEKLFF

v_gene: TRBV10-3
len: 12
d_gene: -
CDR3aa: CAISETEVGAFF

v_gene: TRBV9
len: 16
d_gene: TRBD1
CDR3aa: CASSVGGTGGGTEAFF

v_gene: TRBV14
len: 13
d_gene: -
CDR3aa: CASSLGPSGEQYF

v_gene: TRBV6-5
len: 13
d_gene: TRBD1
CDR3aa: CASSQDRVNGYTF

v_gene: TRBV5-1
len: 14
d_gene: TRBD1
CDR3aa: CASSSDRFRNEQFF

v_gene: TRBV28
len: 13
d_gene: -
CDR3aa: CASRQASTDTQYF

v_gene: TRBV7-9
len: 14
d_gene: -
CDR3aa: CASSFWAGRDEQYF

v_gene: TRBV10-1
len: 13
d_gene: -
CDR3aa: CASSVLQSDTQYF

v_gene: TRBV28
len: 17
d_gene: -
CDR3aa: CASRKTLAGGGTGELFF

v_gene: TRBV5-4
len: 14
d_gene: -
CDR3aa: CASSLIGLAETQYF

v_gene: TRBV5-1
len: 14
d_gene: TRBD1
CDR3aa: CASSTGQQEETQYF

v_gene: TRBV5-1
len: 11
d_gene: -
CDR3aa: CASRVINEQFF

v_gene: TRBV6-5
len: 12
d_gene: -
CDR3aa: CASRDRPDTQYF

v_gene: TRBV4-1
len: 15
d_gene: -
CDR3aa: CASSQETRRGVEQFF

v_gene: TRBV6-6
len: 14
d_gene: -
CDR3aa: CASSPGVEGREQFF

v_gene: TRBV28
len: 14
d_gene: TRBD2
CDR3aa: CASSFQGGSYEQYF

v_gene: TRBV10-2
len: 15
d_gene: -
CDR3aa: CASSGMRGLRQPQHF

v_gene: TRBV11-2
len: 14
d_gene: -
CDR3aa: CASSLESPNTEAFF

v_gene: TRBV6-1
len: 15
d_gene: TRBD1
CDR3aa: CASSGDRWSNQPQHF

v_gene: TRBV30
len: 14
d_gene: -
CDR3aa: CAWSATVGLEKLFF

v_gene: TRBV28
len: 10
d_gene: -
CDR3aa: CASSSNGYTF

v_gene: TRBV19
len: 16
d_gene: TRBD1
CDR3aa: CASSIATQGAGTEAFF

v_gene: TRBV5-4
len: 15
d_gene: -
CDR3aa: CASSPNRGGQSEQFF

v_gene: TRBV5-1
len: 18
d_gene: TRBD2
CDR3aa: CASSLEGRLAGGTDTQYF

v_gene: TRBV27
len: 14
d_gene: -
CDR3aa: CASSFQGQGSPLHF

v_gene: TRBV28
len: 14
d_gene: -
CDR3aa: CASTAQASSYGYTF

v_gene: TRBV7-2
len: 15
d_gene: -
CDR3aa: CASSPSSDRWETQYF

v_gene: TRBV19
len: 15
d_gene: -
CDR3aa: CASSIGFRGNQPQHF

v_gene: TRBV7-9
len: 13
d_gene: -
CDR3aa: CASSPISAGELFF

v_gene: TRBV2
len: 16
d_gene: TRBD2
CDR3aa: CASSEWASGPYNEQFF

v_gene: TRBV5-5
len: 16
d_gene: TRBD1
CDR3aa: CASSLSGTGPYYGYTF

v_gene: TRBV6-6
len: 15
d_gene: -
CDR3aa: CASSYSAGSREKLFF

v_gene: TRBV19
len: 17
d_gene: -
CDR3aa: CASSFPVRDSYTGELFF

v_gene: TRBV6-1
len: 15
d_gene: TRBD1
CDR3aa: CASSALAGGDYEQYF

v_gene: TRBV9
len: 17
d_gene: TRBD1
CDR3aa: CASSPRQGASSYNEQFF

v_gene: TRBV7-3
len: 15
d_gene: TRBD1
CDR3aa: CASTRTGFSTDTQYF

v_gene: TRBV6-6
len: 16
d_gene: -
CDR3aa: CASSRPSTVRDYGYTF

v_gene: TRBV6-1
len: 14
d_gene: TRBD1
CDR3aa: CASTPQGRVEKLFF

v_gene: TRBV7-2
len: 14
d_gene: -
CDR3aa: CASSTGTHAGELFF

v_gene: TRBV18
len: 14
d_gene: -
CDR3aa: CASSPSGGNQPQHF

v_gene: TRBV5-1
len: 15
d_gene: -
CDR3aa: CASSLDLSGANVLTF

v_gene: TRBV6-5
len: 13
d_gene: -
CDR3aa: CASSYRVLNEQYF

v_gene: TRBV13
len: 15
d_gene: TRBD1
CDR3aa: CASSSHRGFNTEAFF

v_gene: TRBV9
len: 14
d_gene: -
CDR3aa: CASSVGEPRDIQYF

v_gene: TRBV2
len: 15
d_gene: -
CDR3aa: CASSADSASGNTIYF

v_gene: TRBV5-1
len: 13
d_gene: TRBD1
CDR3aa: CASSDRANYGYTF

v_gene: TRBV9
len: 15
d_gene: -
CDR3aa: CASSVSWGNINEQFF

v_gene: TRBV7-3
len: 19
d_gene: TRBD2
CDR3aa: CASSRTPGLAGGSTGELFF

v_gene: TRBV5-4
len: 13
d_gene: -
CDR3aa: CASSRLGAGEQYF

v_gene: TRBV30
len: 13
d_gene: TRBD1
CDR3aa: CAWSGQGDTEAFF

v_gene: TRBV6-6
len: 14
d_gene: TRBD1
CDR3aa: CASSYPTGGDEQYF

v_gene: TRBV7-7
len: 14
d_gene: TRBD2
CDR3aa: CASASGGARDTQYF

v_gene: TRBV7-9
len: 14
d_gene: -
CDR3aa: CASSLYSGDTEAFF

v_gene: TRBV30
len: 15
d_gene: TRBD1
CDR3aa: CAWSVRSGGSEKLFF

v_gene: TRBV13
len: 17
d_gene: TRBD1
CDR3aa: CASSPRQGGLLNTEAFF

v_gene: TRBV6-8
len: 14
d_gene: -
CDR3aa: CASSYTLRTEKLFF

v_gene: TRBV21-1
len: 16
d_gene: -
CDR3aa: CASSAPPGRGHHGYTF